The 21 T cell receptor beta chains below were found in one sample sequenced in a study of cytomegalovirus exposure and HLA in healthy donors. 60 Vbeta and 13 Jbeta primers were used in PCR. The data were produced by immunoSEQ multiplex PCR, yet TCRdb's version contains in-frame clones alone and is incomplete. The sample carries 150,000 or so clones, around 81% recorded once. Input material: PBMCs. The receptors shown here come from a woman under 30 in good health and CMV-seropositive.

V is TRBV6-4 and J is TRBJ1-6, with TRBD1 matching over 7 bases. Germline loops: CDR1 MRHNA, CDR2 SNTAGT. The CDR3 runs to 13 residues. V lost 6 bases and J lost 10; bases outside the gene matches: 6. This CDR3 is CASRGGVGSPLHF. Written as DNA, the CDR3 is TGTGCCAGCAGAGGGGGCGTCGGCTCACCCCTCCACTTT.

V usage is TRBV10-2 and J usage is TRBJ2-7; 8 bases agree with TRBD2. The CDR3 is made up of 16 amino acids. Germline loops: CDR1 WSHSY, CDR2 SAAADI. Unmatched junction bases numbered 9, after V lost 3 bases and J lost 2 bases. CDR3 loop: CASSDPKAGATYEQYF. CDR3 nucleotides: TGCGCCAGCAGTGACCCGAAAGCGGGGGCGACCTACGAGCAGTACTTC.

The CDR3 nucleotides are TGTGCCAGCAGTGATGATATCTGGGTCAGGTCGAGTTCACCCCTCCACTTT. Its protein is CASSDDIWVRSSSPLHF. V gene TRBV6-1 combines with J gene TRBJ1-6; no clear D gene. The CDR3 totals 17 residues. V lost 3 bases and J lost 9, with 21 bases in between. The germline CDR1 and CDR2 sequences are MNHNS and SASEGT.

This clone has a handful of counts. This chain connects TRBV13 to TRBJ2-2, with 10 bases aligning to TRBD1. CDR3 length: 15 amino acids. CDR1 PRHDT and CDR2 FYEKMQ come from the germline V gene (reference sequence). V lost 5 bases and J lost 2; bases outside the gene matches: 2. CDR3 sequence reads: CASSRDRGNTGELFF. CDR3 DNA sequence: TGTGCCAGCAGCCGGGACAGGGGTAACACCGGGGAGCTGTTTTTT. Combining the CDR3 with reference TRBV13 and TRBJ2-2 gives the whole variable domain AAGVIQSPRHLIKEKRETATLKCYPIPRHDTVYWYQQGPGQDPQFLISFYEKMQSDKGSIPDRFSAQQFSDYHSELNMSSLELGDSALYFCASSRDRGNTGELFFGEGSRLTVL.

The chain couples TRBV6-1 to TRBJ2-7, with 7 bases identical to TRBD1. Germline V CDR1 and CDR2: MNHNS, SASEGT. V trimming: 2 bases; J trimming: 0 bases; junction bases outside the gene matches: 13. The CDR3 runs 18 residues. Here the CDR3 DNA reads TGTGCCAGCAGTGAACCGGGACAGAAGAGGCACTACTCCTACGAGCAGTACTTC. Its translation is CASSEPGQKRHYSYEQYF.

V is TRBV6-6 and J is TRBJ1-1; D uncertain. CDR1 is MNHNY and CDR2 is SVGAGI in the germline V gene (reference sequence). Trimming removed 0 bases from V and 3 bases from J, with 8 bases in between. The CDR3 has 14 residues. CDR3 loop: CASSYSVRDTEAFF. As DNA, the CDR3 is TGTGCCAGCAGTTACTCCGTTAGAGACACTGAAGCTTTCTTT.

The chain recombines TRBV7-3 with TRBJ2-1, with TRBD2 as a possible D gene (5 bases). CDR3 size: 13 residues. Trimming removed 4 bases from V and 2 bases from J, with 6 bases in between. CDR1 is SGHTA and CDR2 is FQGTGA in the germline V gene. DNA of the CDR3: TGTGCCAGCAGCTCCGGGGCCTACAATGAGCAGTTCTTC. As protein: CASSSGAYNEQFF.

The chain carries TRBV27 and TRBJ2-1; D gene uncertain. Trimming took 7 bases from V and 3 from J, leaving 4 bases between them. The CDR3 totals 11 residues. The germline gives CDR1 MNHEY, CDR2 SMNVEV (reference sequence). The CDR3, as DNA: TGTGCCAGCAAATACTACAATGAGCAGTTCTTC. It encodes CASKYYNEQFF.

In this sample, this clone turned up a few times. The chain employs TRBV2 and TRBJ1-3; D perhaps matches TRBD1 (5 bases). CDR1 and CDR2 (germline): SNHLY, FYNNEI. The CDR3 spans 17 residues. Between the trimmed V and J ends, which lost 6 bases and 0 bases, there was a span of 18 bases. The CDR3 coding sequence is TGTGCCAGCAGCGTCCGGGGGGGGAGCGCCTCTGGAAACACCATATATTTT. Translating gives CASSVRGGSASGNTIYF.

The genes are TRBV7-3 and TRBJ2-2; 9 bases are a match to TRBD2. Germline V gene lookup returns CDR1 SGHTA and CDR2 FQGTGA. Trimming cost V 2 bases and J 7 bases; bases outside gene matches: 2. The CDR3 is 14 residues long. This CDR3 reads CASSLAAGGGELFF. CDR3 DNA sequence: TGTGCCAGCAGCTTAGCAGCGGGGGGCGGGGAGCTGTTTTTT.

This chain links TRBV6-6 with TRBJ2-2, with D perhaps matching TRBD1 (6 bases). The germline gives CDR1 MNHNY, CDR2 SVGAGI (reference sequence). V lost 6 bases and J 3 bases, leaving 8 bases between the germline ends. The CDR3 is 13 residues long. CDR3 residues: CASSQGYTGELFF. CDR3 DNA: TGTGCCAGCAGCCAGGGGTACACCGGGGAGCTGTTTTTT.

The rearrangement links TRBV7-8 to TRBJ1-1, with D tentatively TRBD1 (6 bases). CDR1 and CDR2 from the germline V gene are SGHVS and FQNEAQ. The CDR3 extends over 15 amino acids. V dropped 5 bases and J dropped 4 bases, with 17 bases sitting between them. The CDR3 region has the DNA TGTGCCAGCAGCCCTATCGGCCCAGGGGTCACTGAAGCTTTCTTT. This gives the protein CASSPIGPGVTEAFF.

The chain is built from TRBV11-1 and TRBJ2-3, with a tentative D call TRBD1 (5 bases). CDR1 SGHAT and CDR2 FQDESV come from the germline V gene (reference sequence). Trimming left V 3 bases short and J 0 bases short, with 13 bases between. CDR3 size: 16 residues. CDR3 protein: CASSFVTVDSTDTQYF. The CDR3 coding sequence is TGTGCCAGCAGCTTCGTGACAGTTGATAGCACAGATACGCAGTATTTT.

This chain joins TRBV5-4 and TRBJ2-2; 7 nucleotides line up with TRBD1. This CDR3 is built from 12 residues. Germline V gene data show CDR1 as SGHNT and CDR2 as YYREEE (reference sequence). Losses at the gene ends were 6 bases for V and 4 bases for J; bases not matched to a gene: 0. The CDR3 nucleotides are TGTGCCAGCACAGGGGGCACCGGGGAGCTGTTTTTT. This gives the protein CASTGGTGELFF.

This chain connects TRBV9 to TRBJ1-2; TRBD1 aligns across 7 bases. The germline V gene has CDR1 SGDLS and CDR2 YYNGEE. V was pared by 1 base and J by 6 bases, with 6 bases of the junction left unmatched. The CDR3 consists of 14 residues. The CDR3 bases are TGTGCCAGCAGCGTATCGGGAGGGGGCGATGGCTACACCTTC. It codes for CASSVSGGGDGYTF. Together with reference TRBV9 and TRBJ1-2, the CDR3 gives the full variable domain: DSGVTQTPKHLITATGQRVTLRCSPRSGDLSVYWYQQSLDQGLQFLIQYYNGEERAKGNILERFSAQQFPDLHSELNLSSLELGDSALYFCASSVSGGGDGYTFGSGTRLTVV.

CDR3 DNA: TGCGCCAGCAACCAAGGGGGAGCCAGTGAAAAACTGTTTTTT. Translating it yields CASNQGGASEKLFF. The V call is TRBV5-1, the J call TRBJ1-4, with a weak D call TRBD1 (6 bases). Trimming removed 6 bases at V and 7 bases at J, with 16 bases between. The length of the CDR3 is 14 residues. The V gene's germline CDR1 is SGHRS and CDR2 YFSETQ.

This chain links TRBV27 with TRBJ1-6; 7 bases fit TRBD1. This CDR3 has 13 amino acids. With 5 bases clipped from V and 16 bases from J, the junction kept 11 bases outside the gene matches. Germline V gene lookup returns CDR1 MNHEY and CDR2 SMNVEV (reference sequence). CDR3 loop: CASSRFSAGQLHF. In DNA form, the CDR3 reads TGTGCCAGCAGTCGTTTTTCTGCGGGACAGCTCCACTTT.

This CDR3 is CASSSGLRTEAFF. For the CDR3, the DNA is TGTGCCAGCAGTTCCGGGTTGCGGACTGAAGCTTTCTTT. The chain carries TRBV5-6 and TRBJ1-1; D gene ambiguous. V was clipped by 5 bases and J by 5 bases, with 13 bases between them. Per the germline V gene, CDR1 is SGHDT and CDR2 is YYEEEE. The CDR3 has 13 amino acids. The full variable domain, completed using reference TRBV5-6 and TRBJ1-1, is DAGVTQSPTHLIKTRGQQVTLRCSPKSGHDTVSWYQQALGQGPQFIFQYYEEEERQRGNFPDRFSGHQFPNYSSELNVNALLLGDSALYLCASSSGLRTEAFFGQGTRLTVV.

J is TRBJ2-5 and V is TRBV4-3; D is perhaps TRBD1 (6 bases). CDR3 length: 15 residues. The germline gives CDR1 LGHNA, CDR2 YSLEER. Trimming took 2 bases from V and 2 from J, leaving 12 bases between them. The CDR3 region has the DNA TGCGCCAGCAGCCAAACAGGGCTTGGACAAGAGACCCAGTACTTC. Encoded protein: CASSQTGLGQETQYF.

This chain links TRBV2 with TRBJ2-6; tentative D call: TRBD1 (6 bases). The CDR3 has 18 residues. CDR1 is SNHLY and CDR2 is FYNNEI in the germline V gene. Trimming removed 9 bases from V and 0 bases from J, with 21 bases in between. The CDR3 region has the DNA TGTGCCAGTTTCCGGGACACTACCGTCATCTCTGGGGCCAACGTCCTGACTTTC. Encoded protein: CASFRDTTVISGANVLTF. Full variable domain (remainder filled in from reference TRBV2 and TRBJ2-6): EPEVTQTPSHQVTQMGQEVILRCVPISNHLYFYWYRQILGQKVEFLVSFYNNEISEKSEIFDDQFSVERPDGSNFTLKIRSTKLEDSAMYFCASFRDTTVISGANVLTFGAGSRLTVL.

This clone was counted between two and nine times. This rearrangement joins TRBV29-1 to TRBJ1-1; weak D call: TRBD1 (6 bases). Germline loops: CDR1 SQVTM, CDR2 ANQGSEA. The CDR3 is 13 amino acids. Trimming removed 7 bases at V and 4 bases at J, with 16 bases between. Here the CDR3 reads CSARHREGTEAFF. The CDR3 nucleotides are TGCAGCGCCCGACACAGGGAAGGCACTGAAGCTTTCTTT.